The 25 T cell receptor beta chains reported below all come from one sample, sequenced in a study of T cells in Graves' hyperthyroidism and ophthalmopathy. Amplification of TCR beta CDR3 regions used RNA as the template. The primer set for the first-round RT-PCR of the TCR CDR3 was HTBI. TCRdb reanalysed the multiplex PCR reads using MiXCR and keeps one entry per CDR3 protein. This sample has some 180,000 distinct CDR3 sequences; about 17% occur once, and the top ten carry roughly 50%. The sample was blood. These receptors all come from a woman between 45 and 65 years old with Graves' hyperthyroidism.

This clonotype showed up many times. As DNA, the CDR3 is TGCAGTGCTAGAGATGGGGGCCTTAGCAATGAGCAGTTCTTC. Translation: CSARDGGLSNEQFF. This chain joins TRBV20-1 and TRBJ2-1, with a tentative D call TRBD1 (6 bases). V dropped 0 bases and J dropped 6 bases, with 12 bases sitting between them. Germline V gene lookup returns CDR1 DFQATT and CDR2 SNEGSKA (reference sequence). CDR3 size: 14 residues.

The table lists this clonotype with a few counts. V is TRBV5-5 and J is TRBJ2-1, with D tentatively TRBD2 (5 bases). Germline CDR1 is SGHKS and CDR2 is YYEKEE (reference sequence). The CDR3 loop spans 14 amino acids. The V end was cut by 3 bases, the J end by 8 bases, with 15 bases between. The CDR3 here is CASSSDRGIDEQFF. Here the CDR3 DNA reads TGTGCCAGCAGCTCGGATCGGGGTATCGATGAGCAGTTCTTC.

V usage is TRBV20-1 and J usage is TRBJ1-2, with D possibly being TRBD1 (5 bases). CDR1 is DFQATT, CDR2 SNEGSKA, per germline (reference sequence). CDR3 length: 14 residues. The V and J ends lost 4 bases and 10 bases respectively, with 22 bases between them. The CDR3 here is CSAIWSVGGGVYTF. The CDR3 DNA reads TGCAGTGCTATTTGGTCCGTCGGGGGTGGTGTCTACACCTTC.

CDR3 in DNA: TGCGCCAGCAGCCACTGGGGACCTGGGGAGACCCAGTACTTC. This translates into CASSHWGPGETQYF. The chain couples TRBV4-1 to TRBJ2-5, with D perhaps given as TRBD1 or TRBD2 (5 bases each). Between the trimmed V and J ends, which lost 3 bases and 5 bases, there was a span of 13 bases. This CDR3 spans 14 amino acids. Germline-derived CDR1 and CDR2 are MGHRA and YSYEKL.

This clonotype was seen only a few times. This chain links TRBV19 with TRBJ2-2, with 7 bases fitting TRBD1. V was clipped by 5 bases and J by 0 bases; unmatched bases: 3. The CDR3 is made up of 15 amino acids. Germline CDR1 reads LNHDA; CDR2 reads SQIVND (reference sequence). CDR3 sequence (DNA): TGTGCCAGTAGTTGGCAGGGGGCGAACACCGGGGAGCTGTTTTTT. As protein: CASSWQGANTGELFF.

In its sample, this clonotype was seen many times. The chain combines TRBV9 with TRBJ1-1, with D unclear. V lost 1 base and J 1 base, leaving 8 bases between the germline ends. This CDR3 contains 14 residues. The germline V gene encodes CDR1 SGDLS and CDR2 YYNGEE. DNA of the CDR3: TGTGCCAGCAGCGTAACGCCATCGAACACTGAAGCTTTCTTT. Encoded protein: CASSVTPSNTEAFF.

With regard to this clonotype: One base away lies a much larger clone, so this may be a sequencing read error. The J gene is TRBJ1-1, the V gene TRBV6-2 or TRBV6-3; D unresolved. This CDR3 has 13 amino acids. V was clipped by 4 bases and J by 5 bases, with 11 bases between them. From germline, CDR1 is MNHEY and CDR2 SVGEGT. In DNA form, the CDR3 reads TGTGCCAGCAGTTCATCCGTGAGGACTGAAGCTTTCTTT. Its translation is CASSSSVRTEAFF.

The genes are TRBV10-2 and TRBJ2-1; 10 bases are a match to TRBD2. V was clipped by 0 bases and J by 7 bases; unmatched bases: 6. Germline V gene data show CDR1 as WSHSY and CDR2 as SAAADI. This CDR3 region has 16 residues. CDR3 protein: CASSESRASGRNEQFF. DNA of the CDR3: TGCGCCAGCAGTGAGTCGAGGGCTAGCGGGAGAAATGAGCAGTTCTTC.

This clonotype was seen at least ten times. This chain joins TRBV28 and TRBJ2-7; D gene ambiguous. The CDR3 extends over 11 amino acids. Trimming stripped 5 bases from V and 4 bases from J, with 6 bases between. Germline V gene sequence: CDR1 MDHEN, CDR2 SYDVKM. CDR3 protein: CASSLLYEQYF. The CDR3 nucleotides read TGTGCCAGCAGTCTCCTATACGAGCAGTACTTC.

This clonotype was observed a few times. CDR3 residues: CSVADRGRVYGYTF. The CDR3 region has the DNA TGCAGCGTTGCCGACAGGGGGCGGGTCTATGGCTACACCTTC. This sequence joins TRBV29-1 and TRBJ1-2; TRBD1 agrees at 10 bases. This CDR3 contains 14 residues. V lost 4 bases to trimming and J lost 4 bases; unmatched junction nucleotides: 6. CDR1 and CDR2 from the germline V gene are SQVTM and ANQGSEA. The full variable domain, its missing parts supplied by reference TRBV29-1 and TRBJ1-2, is SAVISQKPSRDICQRGTSLTIQCQVDSQVTMMFWYRQQPGQSLTLIATANQGSEATYESGFVIDKFPISRPNLTFSTLTVSNMSPEDSSIYLCSVADRGRVYGYTFGSGTRLTVV.

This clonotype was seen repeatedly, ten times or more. CDR3 nucleotide sequence: TGTGCCAGCAGCTTAGGGACTAGGGCTTCCGCTGAGCAGTTCTTC. Translating it yields CASSLGTRASAEQFF. The chain has TRBV5-8 and TRBJ2-1; TRBD2 aligns across 8 bases. V was pared by 2 bases and J by 9 bases, with 10 bases of the junction left unmatched. The germline gives CDR1 SGHTS, CDR2 YDEGEE. The CDR3 totals 15 residues.

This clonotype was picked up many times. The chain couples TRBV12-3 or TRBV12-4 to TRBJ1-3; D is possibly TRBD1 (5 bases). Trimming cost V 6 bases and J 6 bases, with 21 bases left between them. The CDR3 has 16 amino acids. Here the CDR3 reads CASSLGGRLRENTIYF. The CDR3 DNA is TGTGCCAGCAGCCTAGGTGGACGACTCAGGGAAAACACCATATATTTT.

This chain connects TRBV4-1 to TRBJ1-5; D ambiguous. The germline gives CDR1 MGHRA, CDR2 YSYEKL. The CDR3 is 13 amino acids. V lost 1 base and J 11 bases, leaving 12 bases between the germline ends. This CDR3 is CASSQGRNFAQHF. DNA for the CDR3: TGCGCCAGCAGCCAAGGAAGGAATTTCGCCCAGCATTTT.

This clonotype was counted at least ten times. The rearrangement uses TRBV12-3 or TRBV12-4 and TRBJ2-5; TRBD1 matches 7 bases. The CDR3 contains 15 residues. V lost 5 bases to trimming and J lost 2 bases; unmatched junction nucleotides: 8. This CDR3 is CASSQGLQGQETQYF. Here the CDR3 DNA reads TGTGCCAGCAGTCAAGGGCTACAGGGGCAAGAGACCCAGTACTTC.

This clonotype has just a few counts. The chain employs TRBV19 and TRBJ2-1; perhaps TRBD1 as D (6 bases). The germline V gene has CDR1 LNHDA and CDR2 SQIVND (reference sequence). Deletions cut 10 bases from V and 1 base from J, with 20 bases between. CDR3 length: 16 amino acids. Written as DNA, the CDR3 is TGTGCCACCTCACGGGCTCTCGGGACATCCTACAATGAGCAGTTCTTC. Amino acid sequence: CATSRALGTSYNEQFF.

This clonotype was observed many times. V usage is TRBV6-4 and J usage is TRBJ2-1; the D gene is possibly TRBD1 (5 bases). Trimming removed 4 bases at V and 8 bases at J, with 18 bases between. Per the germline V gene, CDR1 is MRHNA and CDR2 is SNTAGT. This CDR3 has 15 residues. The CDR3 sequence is CASSGQAGNMDEQFF. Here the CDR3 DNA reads TGTGCCAGCAGTGGTCAGGCAGGGAATATGGATGAGCAGTTCTTC.

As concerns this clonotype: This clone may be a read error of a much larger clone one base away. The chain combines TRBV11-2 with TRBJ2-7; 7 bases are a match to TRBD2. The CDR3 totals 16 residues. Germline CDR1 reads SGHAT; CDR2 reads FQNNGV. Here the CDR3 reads CANSFPGGSSSYEQYF. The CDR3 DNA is TGTGCCAACAGCTTTCCGGGCGGGAGCAGCTCCTACGAGCAGTACTTC.

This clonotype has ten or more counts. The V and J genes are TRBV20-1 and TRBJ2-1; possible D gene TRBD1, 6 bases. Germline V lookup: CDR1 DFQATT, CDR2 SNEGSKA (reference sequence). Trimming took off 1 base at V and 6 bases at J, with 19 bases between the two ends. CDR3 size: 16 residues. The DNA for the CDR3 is TGCAGTGCTAGAGGGACCACTTACAGGGTGACCAATGAGCAGTTCTTC. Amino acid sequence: CSARGTTYRVTNEQFF.

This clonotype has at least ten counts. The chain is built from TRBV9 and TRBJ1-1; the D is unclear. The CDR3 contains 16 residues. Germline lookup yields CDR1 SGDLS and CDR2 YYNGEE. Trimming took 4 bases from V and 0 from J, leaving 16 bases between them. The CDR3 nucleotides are TGTGCCAGCAGCCCCCGGCCGTTAGTCCTGAACACTGAAGCTTTCTTT. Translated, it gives CASSPRPLVLNTEAFF.

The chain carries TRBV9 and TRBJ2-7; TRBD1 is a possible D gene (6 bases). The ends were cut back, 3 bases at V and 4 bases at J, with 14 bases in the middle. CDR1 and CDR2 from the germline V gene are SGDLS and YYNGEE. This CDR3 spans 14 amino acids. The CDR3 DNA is TGTGCCAGCAGCGGAGGGACATTTGCTTACGAGCAGTACTTC. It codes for CASSGGTFAYEQYF.

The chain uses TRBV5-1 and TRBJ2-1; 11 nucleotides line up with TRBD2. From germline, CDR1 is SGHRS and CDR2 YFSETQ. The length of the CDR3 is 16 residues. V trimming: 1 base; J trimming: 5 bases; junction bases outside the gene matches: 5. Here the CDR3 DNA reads TGCGCCAGCAGCTTGAGAGGGACTAGCGGAGACAATGAGCAGTTCTTC. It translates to CASSLRGTSGDNEQFF. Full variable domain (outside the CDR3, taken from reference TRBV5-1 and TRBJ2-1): KAGVTQTPRYLIKTRGQQVTLSCSPISGHRSVSWYQQTPGQGLQFLFEYFSETQRNKGNFPGRFSGRQFSNSRSEMNVSTLELGDSALYLCASSLRGTSGDNEQFFGPGTRLTVL.

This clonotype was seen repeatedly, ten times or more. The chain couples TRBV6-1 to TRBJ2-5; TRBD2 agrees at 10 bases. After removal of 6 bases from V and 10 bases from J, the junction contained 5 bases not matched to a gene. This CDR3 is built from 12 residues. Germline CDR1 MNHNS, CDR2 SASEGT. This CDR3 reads CASSWTSGSQYF. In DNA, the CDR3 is TGTGCCAGCAGCTGGACTAGCGGCAGCCAGTACTTC.

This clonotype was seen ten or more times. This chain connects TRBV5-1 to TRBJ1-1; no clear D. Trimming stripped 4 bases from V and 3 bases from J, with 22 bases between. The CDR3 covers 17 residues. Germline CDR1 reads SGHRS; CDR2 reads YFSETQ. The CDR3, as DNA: TGCGCCAGCAGCCCACTCGTTGAAGAGGGCCTGGACACTGAAGCTTTCTTT. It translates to CASSPLVEEGLDTEAFF. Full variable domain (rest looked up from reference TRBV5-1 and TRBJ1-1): KAGVTQTPRYLIKTRGQQVTLSCSPISGHRSVSWYQQTPGQGLQFLFEYFSETQRNKGNFPGRFSGRQFSNSRSEMNVSTLELGDSALYLCASSPLVEEGLDTEAFFGQGTRLTVV.

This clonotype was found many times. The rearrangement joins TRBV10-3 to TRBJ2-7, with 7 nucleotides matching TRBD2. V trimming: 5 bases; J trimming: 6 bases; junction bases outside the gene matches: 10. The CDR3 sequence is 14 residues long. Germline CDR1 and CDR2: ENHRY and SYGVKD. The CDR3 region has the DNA TGTGCCATCAGTCGCCGGGAGGAGAATGTCGAGCAGTACTTC. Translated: CAISRREENVEQYF.

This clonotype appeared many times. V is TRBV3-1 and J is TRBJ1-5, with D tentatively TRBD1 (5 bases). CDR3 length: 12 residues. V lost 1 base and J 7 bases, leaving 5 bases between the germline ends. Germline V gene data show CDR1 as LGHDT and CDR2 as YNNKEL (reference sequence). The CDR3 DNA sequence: TGTGCCAGCAGCCAAGCAGGGCAGCCCCAGCATTTT. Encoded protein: CASSQAGQPQHF.